This TCR beta chain was identified during a study of T-cell memory formation after mild COVID-19. V lost 0 bases to trimming and J lost 7 bases; unmatched junction nucleotides: 6. The CDR3 totals 15 residues. Germline V gene sequence: CDR1 SGHRS, CDR2 YFSETQ. TCRdb called the 5' RACE reads again in MiXCR, with one record for every CDR3 protein. The profile shows roughly 610,000 distinct CDR3 sequences, roughly 17% of them singletons. Comments on this clonotype: Its antigen is currently unknown.

General observations from the study: There was no confirmation that second-wave clones peaking on day 37 were SARS-CoV-2 specific. Clones that contracted from day 15 to 85 were balanced CD4/CD8, while later expanders leaned CD4+. The study found contracting CD4+ clones mainly in CM and EM and contracting CD8+ clones in EMRA.

The rearrangement uses TRBV5-1 and TRBJ1-2, with 10 bases identical to TRBD1. The sample consisted of PBMCs or a T cell subset sorted from them (not recorded which). This receptor was obtained from an adult woman who had mild COVID-19 (a few samples of this study predate the infection). Cell type and time point are not known. In DNA form, the CDR3 reads TGCGCCAGCAGCTTGGGGGACAGGGGTATTGGTGGCTACACCTTC. Its translation: CASSLGDRGIGGYTF.